This T cell receptor (beta chain) derives from a study of early T cells in non-severe SARS-CoV-2 infection. Overall study: Unsorted whole-blood RNA was sequenced in bulk, leaving chains unpaired.

V dropped 3 bases and J dropped 0 bases, with 12 bases sitting between them. The CDR3 is 16 amino acids. Attached unique molecular identifiers marked individual cDNA molecules. TCRdb ran MiXCR on the 5' RACE reads and lists one entry per CDR3 protein. The sample has about 77,000 distinct CDR3 sequences; less than 20% are singletons. Study-level findings and limits: The matching step, a VDJdb search, favored anti-spike CD8 responses and missed private and CD4 specificities.

This clonotype has only a few counts. Its target is not known. This receptor was identified in an adult who was a healthcare worker with PCR-confirmed SARS-CoV-2 infection or an uninfected control (not recorded which). Sequencing input: whole blood. V is TRBV12-3 or TRBV12-4 and J is TRBJ1-5, with D perhaps TRBD1 (5 bases). The CDR3 region has the DNA TGTGCCAGCAGTTTCCGGGGGACCTATAGCAATCAGCCCCAGCATTTT. This translates into CASSFRGTYSNQPQHF.